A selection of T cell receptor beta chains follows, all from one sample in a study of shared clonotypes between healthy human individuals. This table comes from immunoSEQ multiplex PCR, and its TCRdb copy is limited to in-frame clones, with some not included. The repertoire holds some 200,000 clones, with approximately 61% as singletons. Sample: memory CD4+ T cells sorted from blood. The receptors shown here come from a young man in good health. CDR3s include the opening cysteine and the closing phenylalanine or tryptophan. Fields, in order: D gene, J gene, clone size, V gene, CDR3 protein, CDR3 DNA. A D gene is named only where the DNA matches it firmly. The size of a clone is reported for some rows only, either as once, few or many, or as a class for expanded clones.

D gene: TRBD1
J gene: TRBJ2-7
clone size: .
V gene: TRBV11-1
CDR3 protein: CASSRQPTGNSYEQYF
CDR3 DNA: TGTGCCAGCAGCCGACAGCCGACAGGGAACAGCTACGAGCAGTACTTC

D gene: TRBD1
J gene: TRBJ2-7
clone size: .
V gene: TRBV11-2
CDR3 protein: CASSKSTGKSEQYF
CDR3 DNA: TGTGCCAGCAGCAAGTCGACAGGGAAGAGCGAGCAGTACTTC

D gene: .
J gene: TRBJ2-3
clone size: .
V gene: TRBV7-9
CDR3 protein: CASSLAYVTAQYF
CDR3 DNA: TGTGCCAGCAGCTTAGCATACGTGACGGCGCAGTATTTT

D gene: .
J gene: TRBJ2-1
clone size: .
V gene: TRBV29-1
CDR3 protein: CSVVEPSEFF
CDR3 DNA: TGCAGCGTTGTAGAACCCTCAGAGTTCTTC

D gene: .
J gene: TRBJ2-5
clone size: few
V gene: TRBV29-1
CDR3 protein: CSVVVWRQVKETQYF
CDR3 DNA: TGCAGCGTTGTCGTATGGCGACAGGTGAAAGAGACCCAGTACTTC

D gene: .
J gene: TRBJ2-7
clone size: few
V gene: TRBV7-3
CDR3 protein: CASSLIPAYDSEQYF
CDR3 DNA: TGTGCCAGCAGCTTAATTCCAGCGTATGATTCCGAGCAGTACTTC

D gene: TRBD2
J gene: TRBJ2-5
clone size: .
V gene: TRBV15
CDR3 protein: CATSSRSGGETQYF
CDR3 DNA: TGTGCCACCAGCAGCCGTAGCGGGGGAGAGACCCAGTACTTC

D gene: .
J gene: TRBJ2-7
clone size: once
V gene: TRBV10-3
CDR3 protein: CAISRTDYEQYF
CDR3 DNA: TGTGCCATCAGCCGGACTGATTACGAGCAGTACTTC

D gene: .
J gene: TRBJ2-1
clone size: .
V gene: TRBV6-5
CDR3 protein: CASKRRDGGDEQFF
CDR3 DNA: TGTGCCAGTAAAAGGAGGGATGGGGGCGATGAGCAGTTCTTC

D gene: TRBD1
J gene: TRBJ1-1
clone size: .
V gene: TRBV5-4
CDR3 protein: CASSQGQKNTEAFF
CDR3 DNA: TGTGCCAGCAGCCAGGGACAGAAGAACACTGAAGCTTTCTTT

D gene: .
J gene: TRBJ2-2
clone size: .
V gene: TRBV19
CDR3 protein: CASSTGQKINTGELFF
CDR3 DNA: TGTGCCAGTAGTACTGGACAAAAAATAAACACCGGGGAGCTGTTTTTT

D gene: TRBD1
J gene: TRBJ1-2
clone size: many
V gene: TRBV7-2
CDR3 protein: CASSQGGSRTGHGYTF
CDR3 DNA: TGTGCCAGCAGCCAAGGGGGGTCTCGGACAGGGCATGGCTACACCTTC

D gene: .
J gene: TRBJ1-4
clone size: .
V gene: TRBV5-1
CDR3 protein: CASSLDWAEKLFF
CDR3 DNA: TGCGCCAGCAGCTTGGACTGGGCTGAAAAACTGTTTTTT

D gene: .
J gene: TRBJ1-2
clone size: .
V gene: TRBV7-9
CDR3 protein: CASSQGLSYGYTF
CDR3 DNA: TGTGCCAGCAGTCAGGGGTTAAGCTATGGCTACACCTTC

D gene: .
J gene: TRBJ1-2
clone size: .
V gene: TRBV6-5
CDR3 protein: CASSRAGSYGYTF
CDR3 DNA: TGTGCCAGCAGTAGAGCCGGGAGCTATGGCTACACCTTC

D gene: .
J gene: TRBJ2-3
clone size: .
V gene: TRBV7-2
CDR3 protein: CASSTDSRRTDTQYF
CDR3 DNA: TGTGCCAGCAGCACGGACAGCCGGCGCACAGATACGCAGTATTTT

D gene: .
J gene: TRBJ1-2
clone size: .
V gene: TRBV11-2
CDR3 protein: CASSLYREEGNYGYTF
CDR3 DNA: TGTGCCAGCAGCTTATATCGGGAGGAAGGGAACTATGGCTACACCTTC

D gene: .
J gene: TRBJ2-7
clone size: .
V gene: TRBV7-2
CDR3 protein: CASSLAHDEQYF
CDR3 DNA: TGTGCCAGCAGCTTAGCGCACGACGAGCAGTACTTC

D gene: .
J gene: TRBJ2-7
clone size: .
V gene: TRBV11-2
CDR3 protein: CASSLGLLNYEQYF
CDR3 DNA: TGTGCCAGCAGCTTAGGTTTACTAAACTACGAGCAGTACTTC

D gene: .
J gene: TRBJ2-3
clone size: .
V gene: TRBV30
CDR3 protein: CAWSSGQPSTDTQYF
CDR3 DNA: TGTGCCTGGAGTTCCGGTCAGCCAAGCACAGATACGCAGTATTTT

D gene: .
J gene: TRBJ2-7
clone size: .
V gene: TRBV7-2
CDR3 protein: CASSLVGSGEQYF
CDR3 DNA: TGTGCCAGCAGCTTAGTCGGGTCCGGCGAGCAGTACTTC

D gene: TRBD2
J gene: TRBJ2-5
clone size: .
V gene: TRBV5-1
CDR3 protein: CASSSGLALLETQYF
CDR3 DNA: TGCGCCAGCAGCTCGGGACTAGCGCTTCTAGAGACCCAGTACTTC

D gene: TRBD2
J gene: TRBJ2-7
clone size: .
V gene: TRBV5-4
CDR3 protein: CASSLSEREARYEQYF
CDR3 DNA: TGTGCCAGCAGCCTAAGTGAGCGGGAAGCACGATACGAGCAGTACTTC

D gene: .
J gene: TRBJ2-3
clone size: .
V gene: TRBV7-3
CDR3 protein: CASSLSRGSTDTQYF
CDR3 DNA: TGTGCCAGCAGCTTATCGCGAGGGAGCACAGATACGCAGTATTTT

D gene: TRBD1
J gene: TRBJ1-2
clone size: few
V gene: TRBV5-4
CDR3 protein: CASSSGHGTGGVGYTF
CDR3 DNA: TGTGCCAGCAGCTCCGGCCACGGGACAGGGGGCGTTGGCTACACCTTC

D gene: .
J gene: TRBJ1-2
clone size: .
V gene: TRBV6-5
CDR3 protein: CASSQVQGYGYTF
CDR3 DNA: TGTGCCAGCAGCCAAGTTCAGGGGTATGGCTACACCTTC

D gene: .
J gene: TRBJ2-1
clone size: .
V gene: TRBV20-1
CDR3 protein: CSVWGNEQFF
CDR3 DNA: TGCAGTGTTTGGGGCAATGAGCAGTTCTTC

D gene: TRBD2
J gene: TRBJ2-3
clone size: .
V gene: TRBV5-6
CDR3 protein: CASSSTSGRVTDTQYF
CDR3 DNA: TGTGCCAGCAGCTCAACTAGCGGGAGGGTTACAGATACGCAGTATTTT

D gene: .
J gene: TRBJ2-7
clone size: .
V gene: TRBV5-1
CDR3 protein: CASSLILGGGYEQYF
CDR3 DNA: TGCGCCAGCAGCCTAATCCTAGGGGGAGGTTACGAGCAGTACTTC

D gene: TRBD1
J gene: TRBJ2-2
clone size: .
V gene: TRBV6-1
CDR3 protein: CASSRGGVGTGELFF
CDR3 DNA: TGTGCCAGCAGTAGAGGGGGCGTCGGCACCGGGGAGCTGTTTTTT

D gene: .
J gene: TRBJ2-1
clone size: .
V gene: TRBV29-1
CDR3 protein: CSVEERTSKNEQFF
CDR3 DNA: TGCAGCGTTGAAGAAAGAACTAGCAAGAATGAGCAGTTCTTC

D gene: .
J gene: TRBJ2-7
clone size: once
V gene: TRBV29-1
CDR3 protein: CSVTGQGGFSYEQYF
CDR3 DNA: TGCAGCGTAACCGGTCAGGGGGGGTTTAGCTACGAGCAGTACTTC

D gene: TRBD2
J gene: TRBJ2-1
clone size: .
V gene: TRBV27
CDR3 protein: CASGTSGRGALGYEQFF
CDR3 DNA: TGTGCCAGCGGGACTAGCGGGAGGGGGGCATTGGGATATGAGCAGTTCTTC

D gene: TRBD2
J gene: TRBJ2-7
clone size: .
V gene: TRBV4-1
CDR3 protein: CASSQVITSGSQYEQYF
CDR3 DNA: TGCGCCAGCAGCCAGGTTATAACTAGCGGGAGTCAGTACGAGCAGTACTTC

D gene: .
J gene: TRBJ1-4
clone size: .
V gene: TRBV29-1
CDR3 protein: CSVAGLGNEKLFF
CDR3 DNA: TGCAGCGTTGCAGGGTTAGGTAATGAAAAACTGTTTTTT